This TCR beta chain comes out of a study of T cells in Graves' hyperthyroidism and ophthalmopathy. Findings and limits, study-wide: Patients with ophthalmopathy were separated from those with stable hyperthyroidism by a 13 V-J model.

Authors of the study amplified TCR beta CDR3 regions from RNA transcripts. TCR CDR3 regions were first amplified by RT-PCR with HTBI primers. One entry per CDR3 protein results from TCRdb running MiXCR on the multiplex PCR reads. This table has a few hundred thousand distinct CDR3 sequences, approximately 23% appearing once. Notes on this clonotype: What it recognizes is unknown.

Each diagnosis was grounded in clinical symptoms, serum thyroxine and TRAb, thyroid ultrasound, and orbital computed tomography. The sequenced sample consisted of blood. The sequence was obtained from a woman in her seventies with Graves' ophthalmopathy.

The CDR3 DNA reads TGTGCCAGCAGCTTCAGGGAGGGTAGCGAGCAGTACTTC. It encodes CASSFREGSEQYF. V gene TRBV7-2 combines with J gene TRBJ2-7, with 7 nucleotides matching TRBD2. The V gene end was trimmed by 3 bases and the J gene end by 6 bases; junction bases not matched to a gene: 5. The CDR3 loop spans 13 amino acids. Germline V CDR1 and CDR2: SGHTA, FQGNSA.